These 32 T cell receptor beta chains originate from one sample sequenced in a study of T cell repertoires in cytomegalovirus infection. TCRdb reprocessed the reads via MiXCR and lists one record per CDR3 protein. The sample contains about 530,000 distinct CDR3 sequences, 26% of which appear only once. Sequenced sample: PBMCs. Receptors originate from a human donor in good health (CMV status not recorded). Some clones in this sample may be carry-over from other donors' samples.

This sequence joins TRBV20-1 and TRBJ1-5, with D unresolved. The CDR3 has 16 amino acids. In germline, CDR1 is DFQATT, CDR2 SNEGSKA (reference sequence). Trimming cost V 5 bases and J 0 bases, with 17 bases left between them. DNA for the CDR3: TGCAGTGCTGAACGGGCAGAAACTCCTAGCAATCAGCCCCAGCATTTT. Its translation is CSAERAETPSNQPQHF.

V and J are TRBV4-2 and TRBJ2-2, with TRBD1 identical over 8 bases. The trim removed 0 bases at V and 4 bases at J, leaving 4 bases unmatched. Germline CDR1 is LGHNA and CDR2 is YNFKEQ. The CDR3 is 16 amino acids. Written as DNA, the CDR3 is TGTGCCAGCAGCCAAGAGGACAGGGAAGGCACCGGGGAGCTGTTTTTT. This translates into CASSQEDREGTGELFF.

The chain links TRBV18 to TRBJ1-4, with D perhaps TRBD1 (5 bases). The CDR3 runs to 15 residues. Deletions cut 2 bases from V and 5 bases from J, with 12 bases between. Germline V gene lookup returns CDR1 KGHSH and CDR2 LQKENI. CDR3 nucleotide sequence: TGTGCCAGCTCACCATTTACAGGTGAAAATGAAAAACTGTTTTTT. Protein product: CASSPFTGENEKLFF.

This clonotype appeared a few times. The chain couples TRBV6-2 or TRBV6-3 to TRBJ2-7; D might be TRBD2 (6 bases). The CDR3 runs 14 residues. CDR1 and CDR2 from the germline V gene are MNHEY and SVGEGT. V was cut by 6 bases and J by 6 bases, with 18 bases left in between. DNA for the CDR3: TGTGCCAGCAGCGATACAGAAAGGGACTGCGAGCAGTACTTC. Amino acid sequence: CASSDTERDCEQYF.

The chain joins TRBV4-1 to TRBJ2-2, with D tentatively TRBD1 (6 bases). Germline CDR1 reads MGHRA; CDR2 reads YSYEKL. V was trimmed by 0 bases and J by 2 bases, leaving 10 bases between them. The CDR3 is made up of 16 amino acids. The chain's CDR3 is CASSQEQGRNTGELFF. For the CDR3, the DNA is TGCGCCAGCAGCCAAGAACAGGGTAGAAACACCGGGGAGCTGTTTTTT.

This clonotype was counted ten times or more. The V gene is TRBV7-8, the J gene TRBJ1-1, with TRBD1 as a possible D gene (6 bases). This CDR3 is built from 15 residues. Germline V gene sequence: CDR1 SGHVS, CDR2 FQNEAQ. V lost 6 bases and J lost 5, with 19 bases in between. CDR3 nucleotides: TGTGCCAGCAGTTCCGACCCCCAGGGGTGGACTGAAGCTTTCTTT. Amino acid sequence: CASSSDPQGWTEAFF.

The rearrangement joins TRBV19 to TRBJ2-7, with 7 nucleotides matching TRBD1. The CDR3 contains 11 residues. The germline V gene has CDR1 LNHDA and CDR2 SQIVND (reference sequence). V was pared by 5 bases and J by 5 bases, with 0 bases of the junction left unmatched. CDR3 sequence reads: CASSDRDEQYF. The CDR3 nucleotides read TGTGCCAGTAGTGACAGGGACGAGCAGTACTTC.

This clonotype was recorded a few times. The CDR3 sequence: CASSYGPRSEAFF. The CDR3 DNA follows: TGTGCCAGCAGTTACGGCCCACGGAGTGAAGCTTTCTTT. The gene calls are TRBV6-5 and TRBJ1-1; D ambiguous. Germline V gene data show CDR1 as MNHEY and CDR2 as SVGAGI. The CDR3 contains 13 residues. V dropped 2 bases and J dropped 7 bases, with 11 bases sitting between them.

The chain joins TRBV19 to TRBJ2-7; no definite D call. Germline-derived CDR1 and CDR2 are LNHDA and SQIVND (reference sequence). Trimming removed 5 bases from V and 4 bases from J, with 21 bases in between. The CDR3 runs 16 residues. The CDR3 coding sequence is TGTGCCAGTAGTGATCTTGCCTTAAGACCTTCTTACGAGCAGTACTTC. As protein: CASSDLALRPSYEQYF.

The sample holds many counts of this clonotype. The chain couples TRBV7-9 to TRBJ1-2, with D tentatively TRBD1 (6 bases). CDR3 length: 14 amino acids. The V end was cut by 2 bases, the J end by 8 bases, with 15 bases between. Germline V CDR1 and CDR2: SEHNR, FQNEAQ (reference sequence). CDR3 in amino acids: CASSLRGGSGGYTF. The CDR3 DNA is TGTGCCAGCAGCTTACGCGGGGGCTCGGGAGGCTACACCTTC.

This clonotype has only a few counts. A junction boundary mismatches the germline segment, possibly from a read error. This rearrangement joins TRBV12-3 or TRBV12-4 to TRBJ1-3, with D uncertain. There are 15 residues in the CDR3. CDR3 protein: CASRLAATSGNTIYF. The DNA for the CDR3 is TGTGCCAGCAGATTAGCCGCTACCTCTGGAAACACCATATATTTT.

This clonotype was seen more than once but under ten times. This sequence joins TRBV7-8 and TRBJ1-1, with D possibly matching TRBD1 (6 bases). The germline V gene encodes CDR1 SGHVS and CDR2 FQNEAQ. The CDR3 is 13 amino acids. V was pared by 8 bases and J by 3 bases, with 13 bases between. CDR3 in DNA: TGTGCCAGCGCCGTACAGGGATACACTGAAGCTTTCTTT. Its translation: CASAVQGYTEAFF. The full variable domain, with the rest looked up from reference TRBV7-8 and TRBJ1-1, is GAGVSQSPRYKVAKRGQDVALRCDPISGHVSLFWYQQALGQGPEFLTYFQNEAQLDKSGLPSDRFFAERPEGSVSTLKIQRTQQEDSAVYLCASAVQGYTEAFFGQGTRLTVV.

The CDR3 DNA reads as TGTGCCAGCAGTCCCGGGATGGGGGGTCATGGCTACACCTTC. Amino acid sequence: CASSPGMGGHGYTF. The chain joins TRBV28 to TRBJ1-2, with D possibly being TRBD1 (5 bases). This CDR3 contains 14 residues. The germline gives CDR1 MDHEN, CDR2 SYDVKM. The ends were cut back, 5 bases at V and 6 bases at J, with 16 bases in the middle.

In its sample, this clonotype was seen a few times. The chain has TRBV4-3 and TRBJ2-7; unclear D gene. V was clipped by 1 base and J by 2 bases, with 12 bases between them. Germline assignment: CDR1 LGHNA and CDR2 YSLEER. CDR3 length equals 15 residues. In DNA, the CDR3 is TGCGCCAGCAGCCAAGGGTACGGATCCCCCTACGAGCAGTACTTC. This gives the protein CASSQGYGSPYEQYF.

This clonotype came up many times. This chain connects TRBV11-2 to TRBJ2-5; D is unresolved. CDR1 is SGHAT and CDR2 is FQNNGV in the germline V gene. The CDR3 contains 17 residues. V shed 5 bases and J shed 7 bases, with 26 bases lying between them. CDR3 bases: TGTGCCAGCAGCCCAACCTCAGAGCTAAGACCGATTGGGACCCAGTACTTC. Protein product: CASSPTSELRPIGTQYF. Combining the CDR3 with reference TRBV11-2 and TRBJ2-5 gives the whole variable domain EAGVAQSPRYKIIEKRQSVAFWCNPISGHATLYWYQQILGQGPKLLIQFQNNGVVDDSQLPKDRFSAERLKGVDSTLKIQPAKLEDSAVYLCASSPTSELRPIGTQYFGPGTRLLVL.

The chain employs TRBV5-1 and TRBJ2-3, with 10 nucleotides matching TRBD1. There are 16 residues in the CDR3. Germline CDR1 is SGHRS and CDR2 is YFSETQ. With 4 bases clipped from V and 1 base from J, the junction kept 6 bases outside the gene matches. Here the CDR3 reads CASSLGDRGRTDTQYF. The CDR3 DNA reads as TGCGCCAGCAGCCTTGGAGACAGGGGGCGCACAGATACGCAGTATTTT.

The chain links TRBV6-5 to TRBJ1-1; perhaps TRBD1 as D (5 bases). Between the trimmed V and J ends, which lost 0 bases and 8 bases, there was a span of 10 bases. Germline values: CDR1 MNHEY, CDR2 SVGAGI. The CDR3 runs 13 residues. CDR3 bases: TGTGCCAGCAGTTACTCTACAGGCCAGGAAGCTTTCTTT. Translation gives CASSYSTGQEAFF.

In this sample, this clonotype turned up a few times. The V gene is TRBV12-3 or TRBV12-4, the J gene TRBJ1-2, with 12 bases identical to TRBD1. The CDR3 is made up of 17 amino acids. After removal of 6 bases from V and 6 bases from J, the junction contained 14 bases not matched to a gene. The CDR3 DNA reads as TGTGCCAGCAGCAATACGGGACAGGGGGCCAAAGTTGATGGCTACACCTTC. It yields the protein CASSNTGQGAKVDGYTF.

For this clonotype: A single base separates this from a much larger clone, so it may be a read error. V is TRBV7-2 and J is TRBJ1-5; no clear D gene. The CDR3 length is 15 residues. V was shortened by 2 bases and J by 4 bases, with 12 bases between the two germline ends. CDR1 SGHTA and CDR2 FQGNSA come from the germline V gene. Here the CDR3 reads CASSLSAQYNQPQHF. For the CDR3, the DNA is TGTGCCAGCAGCTTATCAGCTCAGTATAATCAGCCCCAGCATTTT.

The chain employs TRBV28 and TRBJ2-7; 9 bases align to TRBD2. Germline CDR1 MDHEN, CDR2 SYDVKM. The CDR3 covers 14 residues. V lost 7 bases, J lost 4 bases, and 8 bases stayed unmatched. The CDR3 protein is CASTLGGRVYEQYF. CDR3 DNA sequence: TGTGCCAGCACTCTGGGCGGGAGGGTTTACGAGCAGTACTTC.

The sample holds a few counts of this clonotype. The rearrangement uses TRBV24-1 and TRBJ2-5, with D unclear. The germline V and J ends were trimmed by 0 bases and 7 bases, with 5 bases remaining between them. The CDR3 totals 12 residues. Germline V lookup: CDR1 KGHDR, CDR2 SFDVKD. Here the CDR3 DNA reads TGTGCCACCAGTGATTTGTGGGGGACCCAGTACTTC. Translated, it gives CATSDLWGTQYF.

The DNA of the CDR3 is TGTGCCAGCAGCAGGGACAGGGGTACAGCTTACGAGCAGTACTTC. Protein: CASSRDRGTAYEQYF. The genes are TRBV11-1 and TRBJ2-7, with TRBD1 matching 10 bases. V gave up 5 bases and J gave up 4 bases; unmatched junction bases: 8. Looked up from germline, CDR1 is SGHAT and CDR2 is FQDESV (reference sequence). The CDR3 is made up of 15 amino acids.

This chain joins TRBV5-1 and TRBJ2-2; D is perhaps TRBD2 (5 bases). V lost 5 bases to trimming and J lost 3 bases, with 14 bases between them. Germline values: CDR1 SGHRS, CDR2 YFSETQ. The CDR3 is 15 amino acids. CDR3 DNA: TGCGCCAGCAGTCGGCAGGACTCTTACACCGGGGAGCTGTTTTTT. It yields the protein CASSRQDSYTGELFF.

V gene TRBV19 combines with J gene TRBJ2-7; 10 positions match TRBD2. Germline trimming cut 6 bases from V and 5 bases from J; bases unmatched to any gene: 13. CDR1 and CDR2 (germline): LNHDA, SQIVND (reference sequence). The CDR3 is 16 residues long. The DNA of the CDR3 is TGTGCCAGTAGCACGGGACTAGCGAGACCTAATGACGAGCAGTACGTC. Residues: CASSTGLARPNDEQYV.

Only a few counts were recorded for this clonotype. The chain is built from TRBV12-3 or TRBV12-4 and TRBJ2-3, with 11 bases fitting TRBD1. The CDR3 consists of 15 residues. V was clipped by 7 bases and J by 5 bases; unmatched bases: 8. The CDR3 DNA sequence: TGTGCCAGCACCAGGACAGGGGGCGAGAGAGATACGCAGTATTTT. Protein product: CASTRTGGERDTQYF.

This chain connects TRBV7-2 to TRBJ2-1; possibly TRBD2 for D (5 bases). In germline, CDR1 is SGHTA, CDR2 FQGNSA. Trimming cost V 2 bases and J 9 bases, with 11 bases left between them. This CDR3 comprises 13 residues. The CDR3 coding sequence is TGTGCCAGCAGCTTATCTAGCCCCACTGAGCAGTTCTTC. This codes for CASSLSSPTEQFF.

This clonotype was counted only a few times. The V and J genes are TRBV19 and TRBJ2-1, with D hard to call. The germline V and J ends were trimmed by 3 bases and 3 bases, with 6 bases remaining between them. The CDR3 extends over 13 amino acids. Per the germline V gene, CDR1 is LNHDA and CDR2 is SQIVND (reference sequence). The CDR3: CASSIQDYNEQFF. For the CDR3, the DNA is TGTGCCAGTAGTATTCAGGACTACAATGAGCAGTTCTTC.

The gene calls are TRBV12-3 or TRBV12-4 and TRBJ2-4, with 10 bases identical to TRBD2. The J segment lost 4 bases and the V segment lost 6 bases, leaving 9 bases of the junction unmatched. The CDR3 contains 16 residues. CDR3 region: CASRRTSGMGKNIQYF. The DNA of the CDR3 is TGTGCCAGCAGGAGGACTAGCGGTATGGGGAAAAACATTCAGTACTTC.

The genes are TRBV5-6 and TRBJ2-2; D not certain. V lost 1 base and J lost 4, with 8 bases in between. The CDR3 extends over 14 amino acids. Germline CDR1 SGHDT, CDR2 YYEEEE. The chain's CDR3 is CASSLIQSTGELFF. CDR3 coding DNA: TGTGCCAGCAGCTTGATACAATCCACCGGGGAGCTGTTTTTT.

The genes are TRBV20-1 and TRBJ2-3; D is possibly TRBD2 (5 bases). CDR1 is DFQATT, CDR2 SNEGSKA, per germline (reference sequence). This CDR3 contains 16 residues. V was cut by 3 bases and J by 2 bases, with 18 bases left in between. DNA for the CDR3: TGCAGTGCTAGTGGTGCATCGGGATTTGACACAGATACGCAGTATTTT. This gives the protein CSASGASGFDTDTQYF.

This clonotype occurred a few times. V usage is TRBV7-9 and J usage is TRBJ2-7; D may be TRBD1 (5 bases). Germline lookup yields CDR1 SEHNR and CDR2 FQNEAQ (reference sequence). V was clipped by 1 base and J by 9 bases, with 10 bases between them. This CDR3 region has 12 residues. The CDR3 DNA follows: TGTGCCAGCAGCTTAGAAGGGGAATGGCAGTACGTC. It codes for CASSLEGEWQYV.

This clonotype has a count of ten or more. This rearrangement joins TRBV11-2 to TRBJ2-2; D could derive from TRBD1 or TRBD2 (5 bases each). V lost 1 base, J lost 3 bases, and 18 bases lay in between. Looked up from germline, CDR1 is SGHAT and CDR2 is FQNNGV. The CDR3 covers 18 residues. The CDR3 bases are TGTGCCAGCAGCTTAGTTCGGGGATCGCGAGGGGACACCGGGGAGCTGTTTTTT. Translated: CASSLVRGSRGDTGELFF.